This T cell receptor (beta chain) appears in the sequencing data of a study of blood T cell repertoires in COVID-19. Study in general: From T cells, B-cell-depleted T cells, or PBMCs came the material, which was cDNA or gDNA.

Germline V CDR1 and CDR2: SNHLY, FYNNEI. CDR3 length: 16 residues. Losses at the gene ends were 4 bases for V and 4 bases for J; bases not matched to a gene: 9. Here immunoSEQ multiplex PCR was the method, and the copy in TCRdb shows in-frame clones only, minus some. This table has around 240,000 clones, around 87% appearing once. The genes are TRBV2 and TRBJ2-5, with 10 bases matching TRBD1. Material: peripheral blood. The TCR comes from a woman in her twenties or thirties who had recovered from COVID-19. In nucleotides, the CDR3 is TGTGCCAGCAGTGGAGGACAGGGGGGATGGTCAGAGACCCAGTACTTC. Amino acid sequence: CASSGGQGGWSETQYF.